The subject of this entry is one T cell receptor beta chain. The antigen is not known. Generated by immunoSEQ multiplex PCR, the TCRdb table keeps only in-frame clones and is missing some. The profile covers more than 65,000 clones, with approximately 91% appearing a single time and less than 5.5% taken by the ten largest. Stable vitiligo meant no lesion change over the previous 6 months. The V end lost 11 bases, the J end lost 7 bases, and 15 bases lay between the germline ends. The V gene's germline CDR1 is LGHNA and CDR2 YNFKEQ. The CDR3 runs 13 residues. This sample was included in a study of resident and recirculating memory T cells in vitiligo. Findings and limits, study-wide: Non-conserved TCRs across sites and patients suggested distinct clones per lesion.

This TCR was sampled from a male donor with vitiligo. Sequencing was done on a sample of blood. The chain uses TRBV4-2 and TRBJ1-6; no clear D. The CDR3 coding sequence is TGTGCCCGTGAGCGGGCCGAGAATTCACCCCTCCACTTT. Protein sequence: CARERAENSPLHF.